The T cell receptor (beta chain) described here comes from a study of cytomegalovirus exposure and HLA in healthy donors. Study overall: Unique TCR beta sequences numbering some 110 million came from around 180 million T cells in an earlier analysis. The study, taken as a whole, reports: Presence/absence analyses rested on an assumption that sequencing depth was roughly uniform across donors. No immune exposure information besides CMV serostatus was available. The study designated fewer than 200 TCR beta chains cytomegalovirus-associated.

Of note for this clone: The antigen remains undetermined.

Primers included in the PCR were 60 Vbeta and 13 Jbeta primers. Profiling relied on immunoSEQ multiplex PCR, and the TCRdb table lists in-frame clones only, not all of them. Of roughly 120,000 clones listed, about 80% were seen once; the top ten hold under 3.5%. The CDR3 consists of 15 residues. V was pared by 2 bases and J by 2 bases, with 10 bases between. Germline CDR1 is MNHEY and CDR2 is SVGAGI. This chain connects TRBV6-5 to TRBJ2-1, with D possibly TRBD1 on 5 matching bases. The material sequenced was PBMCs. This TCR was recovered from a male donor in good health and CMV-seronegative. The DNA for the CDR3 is TGTGCCAGCAGTTACCAGGGATCTACCTACAATGAGCAGTTCTTC. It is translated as CASSYQGSTYNEQFF.